The 17 T cell receptor beta chains in this list originate from one sample, sequenced in a study of T cell responses to AZD1222 COVID-19 vaccine. Some clones are missing from TCRdb's copy, which holds only in-frame ones; the method was immunoSEQ multiplex PCR. The table has roughly 120,000 clones, 89% seen once. Sequenced material: peripheral blood, taken on day 0 of AZD1222 vaccination. The receptor source for this set is an adult in good health.

The V gene is TRBV24-1, the J gene TRBJ1-6; D remains ambiguous. V lost 3 bases and J lost 12, with 11 bases in between. The length of the CDR3 is 13 residues. CDR1 KGHDR and CDR2 SFDVKD come from the germline V gene. The CDR3: CATSDGHEKPLHF. CDR3 bases: TGTGCCACCAGTGATGGCCATGAAAAACCCCTCCACTTT.

V is TRBV11-2 and J is TRBJ2-2; D gene uncertain. This CDR3 region has 16 residues. V lost 0 bases to trimming and J lost 1 base, with 9 bases between them. The germline gives CDR1 SGHAT, CDR2 FQNNGV. CDR3 region: CASSLDRLGNTGELFF. CDR3 nucleotides: TGTGCCAGCAGCTTAGATCGGTTAGGGAACACCGGGGAGCTGTTTTTT.

The J gene is TRBJ2-7, the V gene TRBV6-2 or TRBV6-3; D remains unclear. Germline values: CDR1 MNHEY, CDR2 SVGEGT. The CDR3 covers 12 residues. The ends were cut back, 2 bases at V and 4 bases at J, with 6 bases in the middle. The CDR3 here is CASSYDMYEQYF. The DNA for the CDR3 is TGTGCCAGCAGTTACGACATGTACGAGCAGTACTTC.

The rearrangement links TRBV30 to TRBJ2-1; no definite D call. V was pared by 1 base and J by 3 bases, with 7 bases between. The CDR3 has 13 residues. The germline V gene has CDR1 GTSNPN and CDR2 SVGIG (reference sequence). The CDR3 region has the DNA TGTGCCTGGAGTGGTCCTGGCTACAATGAGCAGTTCTTC. Translating it yields CAWSGPGYNEQFF.

This chain connects TRBV10-1 to TRBJ2-7; the D call may be TRBD1 or TRBD2 (6 bases each). Deletions cut 9 bases from V and 0 bases from J, with 12 bases between. There are 13 residues in the CDR3. Germline values: CDR1 WNHNN, CDR2 SYGVQD (reference sequence). The CDR3 sequence: CARVGGFSYEQYF. CDR3 in DNA: TGCGCCAGGGTGGGGGGCTTCTCCTACGAGCAGTACTTC.

This rearrangement joins TRBV2 to TRBJ1-2; D remains ambiguous. V was shortened by 4 bases and J by 1 base, with 7 bases between the two germline ends. The CDR3 has 13 amino acids. Per germline, CDR1 SNHLY and CDR2 FYNNEI. CDR3 region: CASSVGLNYGYTF. CDR3 DNA sequence: TGTGCCAGCAGTGTAGGACTTAACTATGGCTACACCTTC.

V usage is TRBV18 and J usage is TRBJ1-5; D call uncertain. CDR1 KGHSH and CDR2 LQKENI come from the germline V gene. Trimming pared 1 base from V and 1 base from J, leaving 5 bases between. The CDR3 runs 14 residues. CDR3 residues: CASSPLESNQPQHF. The CDR3 region has the DNA TGTGCCAGCTCACCACTAGAAAGCAATCAGCCCCAGCATTTT.

The chain is built from TRBV2 and TRBJ1-5; no clear D gene. CDR3 length: 14 amino acids. Trimming took 5 bases from V and 9 from J, leaving 17 bases between them. Germline CDR1 SNHLY, CDR2 FYNNEI. CDR3 region: CASSPVFPFGPQHF. The CDR3 nucleotides read TGTGCCAGCAGTCCAGTATTCCCTTTCGGGCCCCAGCATTTT.

CDR3 sequence: CACSGVGGYTF. The CDR3 DNA follows: TGTGCCTGCTCGGGGGTGGGTGGCTACACCTTC. The chain uses TRBV30 and TRBJ1-2, with D possibly TRBD1 on 5 matching bases. The CDR3 extends over 11 amino acids. Germline lookup yields CDR1 GTSNPN and CDR2 SVGIG (reference sequence). Trimming left V 6 bases short and J 7 bases short, with 12 bases between.

The chain employs TRBV11-3 and TRBJ2-1, with 10 bases matching TRBD2. The length of the CDR3 is 13 residues. Germline CDR1 reads SGHNT; CDR2 reads YENEEA. With 8 bases clipped from V and 3 bases from J, the junction kept 1 base outside the gene matches. The CDR3 coding sequence is TGTGCCAGCGCTAGCGGGGGCTACAATGAGCAGTTCTTC. Translating it yields CASASGGYNEQFF.

The rearrangement links TRBV7-9 to TRBJ2-7; 8 nucleotides line up with TRBD2. V lost 5 bases, J lost 4 bases, and 4 bases stayed unmatched. There are 13 residues in the CDR3. The germline V gene encodes CDR1 SEHNR and CDR2 FQNEAQ (reference sequence). CDR3 region: CASSPGTSYEQYF. The CDR3, as DNA: TGTGCCAGCAGCCCCGGGACTAGTTACGAGCAGTACTTC.

This chain uses TRBV24-1 with TRBJ1-2; TRBD1 aligns across 8 bases. The trim removed 4 bases at V and 8 bases at J, leaving 8 bases unmatched. The CDR3 runs to 14 residues. Germline CDR1 reads KGHDR; CDR2 reads SFDVKD. CDR3 sequence (DNA): TGTGCCACCAGTGACCCGGGACAGGCTTTCGGCTACACCTTC. Its protein product is CATSDPGQAFGYTF.

The chain has TRBV2 and TRBJ2-2; D is perhaps TRBD1 or TRBD2 (5 bases each). The CDR3 runs 14 residues. Trimming shortened V by 7 bases and J by 3 bases, and 12 bases separated the two germline ends. CDR1 is SNHLY, CDR2 FYNNEI, per germline. The CDR3 coding sequence is TGTGCCAGCATTCTGCAGGGAGACACCGGGGAGCTGTTTTTT. The encoded protein is CASILQGDTGELFF.

V and J are TRBV12-3 or TRBV12-4 and TRBJ1-2, with D unresolved. The CDR3 totals 13 residues. Deletions cut 6 bases from V and 2 bases from J, with 10 bases between. The CDR3 DNA reads TGTGCCAGCAGCACAGTAAACAACTATGGCTACACCTTC. Its translation: CASSTVNNYGYTF.

CDR3 protein: CASSQVFSGKAKNIQYF. CDR3 coding DNA: TGCGCCAGCAGCCAGGTTTTTAGCGGGAAAGCCAAAAACATTCAGTACTTC. The gene calls are TRBV4-1 and TRBJ2-4; 8 nucleotides match TRBD2. This CDR3 contains 17 residues. Unmatched junction bases numbered 7, after V lost 3 bases and J lost 0 bases. The germline V gene encodes CDR1 MGHRA and CDR2 YSYEKL.

V is TRBV27 and J is TRBJ2-7, with D perhaps matching TRBD2 (5 bases). V was shortened by 2 bases and J by 4 bases, with 12 bases between the two germline ends. CDR1 and CDR2 from the germline V gene are MNHEY and SMNVEV (reference sequence). CDR3 length: 14 amino acids. CDR3 amino acids: CASSLTGFKYEQYF. CDR3 sequence (DNA): TGTGCCAGCAGTTTAACGGGGTTCAAATACGAGCAGTACTTC.

V is TRBV3-1 (or the pseudogene TRBV3-2) and J is TRBJ1-1; perhaps TRBD1 as D (6 bases). V gave up 3 bases and J gave up 1 base, with 21 bases separating them. CDR1 is LGHDT, CDR2 YNNKEL, per germline (reference sequence). The CDR3 is made up of 18 amino acids. Here the CDR3 reads CASSHPRGRIAENTEAFF. As DNA, the CDR3 is TGTGCCAGCAGCCACCCCAGGGGAAGGATTGCAGAGAACACTGAAGCTTTCTTT.